This T cell receptor (beta chain) was captured in a study of cytomegalovirus exposure and HLA in healthy donors. The data were produced by immunoSEQ multiplex PCR, yet TCRdb's version contains in-frame clones alone and is incomplete. The table includes roughly 330,000 clones, about 85% detected once. Germline V lookup: CDR1 SGHRS, CDR2 YFSETQ. This CDR3 region has 18 residues. Deletions cut 4 bases from V and 2 bases from J, with 23 bases between. The V call is TRBV5-1, the J call TRBJ2-3; D remains ambiguous. Source material: PBMCs. This TCR was sampled from a woman in her 30s in good health and CMV-seropositive. In DNA, the CDR3 is TGCGCCAGCAGCCTATTGGGTTCCCAAGAGCTACTCACAGATACGCAGTATTTT. Protein: CASSLLGSQELLTDTQYF.